A selection of T cell receptor beta chains follows, all from one sample in a study of shared clonotypes between healthy human individuals. Method: immunoSEQ multiplex PCR; TCRdb's copy keeps in-frame clones and lacks some. The sample lists around 690,000 clones; about nine tenths were seen once. Sequenced material: memory CD8+ T cells from PBMCs. The source of these receptors is a man between 18 and 29 years old in good health. Some clones in this sample may be carry-over from other donors' samples. CDR3s include the opening cysteine and the closing phenylalanine or tryptophan. The D gene is left open where the match is weak. Not all rows give a size; the values are once, few, many and, for expanded clones, a class.

V gene: TRBV21-1; CDR3 length: 15; J gene: TRBJ2-7; D gene: -; clone size: -; CDR3 protein: CASSTREGVTYEQYF; CDR3 DNA: TGTGCCAGCAGCACCAGGGAGGGTGTGACCTACGAGCAGTACTTC
V gene: TRBV28; CDR3 length: 17; J gene: TRBJ1-4; D gene: TRBD1; clone size: -; CDR3 protein: CASSTRDRGPHNEKLFF; CDR3 DNA: TGTGCCAGCAGTACCCGGGACAGGGGCCCCCATAATGAAAAACTGTTTTTT
V gene: TRBV27; CDR3 length: 16; J gene: TRBJ2-1; D gene: -; clone size: -; CDR3 protein: CASSLGVSGDYNEQFF; CDR3 DNA: TGTGCCAGCAGTTTGGGTGTGTCAGGGGACTACAATGAGCAGTTCTTC
V gene: TRBV29-1; CDR3 length: 15; J gene: TRBJ1-2; D gene: -; clone size: -; CDR3 protein: CSVAGLGQHPYGYTF; CDR3 DNA: TGCAGCGTTGCCGGCCTTGGACAGCATCCCTACGGCTACACCTTC
V gene: TRBV13; CDR3 length: 15; J gene: TRBJ2-1; D gene: -; clone size: -; CDR3 protein: CASSLAWREDNEQFF; CDR3 DNA: TGTGCCAGCAGCTTAGCCTGGCGGGAAGACAATGAGCAGTTCTTC
V gene: TRBV6-1; CDR3 length: 13; J gene: TRBJ1-5; D gene: -; clone size: -; CDR3 protein: CASSNQGLQPQHF; CDR3 DNA: TGTGCCAGCAGTAACCAGGGTTTACAGCCCCAGCATTTT
V gene: TRBV5-6; CDR3 length: 13; J gene: TRBJ2-1; D gene: -; clone size: -; CDR3 protein: CASSLGRVNEQFF; CDR3 DNA: TGTGCCAGCAGCTTGGGCAGGGTGAATGAGCAGTTCTTC
V gene: TRBV10-3; CDR3 length: 13; J gene: TRBJ2-7; D gene: -; clone size: -; CDR3 protein: CATAPPPMSEQYF; CDR3 DNA: TGTGCCACCGCGCCCCCCCCGATGAGCGAGCAGTACTTC
V gene: TRBV28; CDR3 length: 14; J gene: TRBJ2-2; D gene: TRBD1; clone size: -; CDR3 protein: CASSRQGGAGELFF; CDR3 DNA: TGTGCCAGCAGCCGACAGGGGGGGGCCGGGGAGCTGTTTTTT
V gene: TRBV28; CDR3 length: 14; J gene: TRBJ1-2; D gene: TRBD1; clone size: -; CDR3 protein: CASSLGQGARGYTF; CDR3 DNA: TGTGCCAGCAGTTTGGGACAGGGGGCGCGTGGCTACACCTTC
V gene: TRBV28; CDR3 length: 15; J gene: TRBJ2-5; D gene: -; clone size: -; CDR3 protein: CASSIPEGPQETQYF; CDR3 DNA: TGTGCCAGCAGCATCCCCGAGGGGCCCCAAGAGACCCAGTACTTC
V gene: TRBV28; CDR3 length: 16; J gene: TRBJ1-6; D gene: -; clone size: -; CDR3 protein: CASSFGGWQGPIALHF; CDR3 DNA: TGTGCCAGCAGTTTCGGTGGGTGGCAGGGACCCATCGCCCTCCACTTT
V gene: TRBV30; CDR3 length: 15; J gene: TRBJ2-3; D gene: TRBD1; clone size: -; CDR3 protein: CAWSATGFSTDTQYF; CDR3 DNA: TGTGCCTGGAGTGCGACAGGGTTTAGTACAGATACGCAGTATTTT
V gene: TRBV5-6; CDR3 length: 15; J gene: TRBJ1-2; D gene: -; clone size: -; CDR3 protein: CASSLAAAPIYGYTF; CDR3 DNA: TGTGCCAGCAGCTTGGCGGCAGCGCCCATATATGGCTACACCTTC
V gene: TRBV19; CDR3 length: 14; J gene: TRBJ2-2; D gene: -; clone size: -; CDR3 protein: CASSMEGAAGELFF; CDR3 DNA: TGTGCCAGTAGTATGGAGGGGGCCGCCGGGGAGCTGTTTTTT
V gene: TRBV6-5; CDR3 length: 12; J gene: TRBJ2-7; D gene: TRBD2; clone size: -; CDR3 protein: CASTSGPYEQYF; CDR3 DNA: TGTGCCAGCACTAGCGGCCCTTACGAGCAGTACTTC
V gene: TRBV29-1; CDR3 length: 12; J gene: TRBJ1-2; D gene: -; clone size: -; CDR3 protein: CSAQRSDYGYTF; CDR3 DNA: TGCAGCGCCCAAAGGTCAGATTATGGCTACACCTTC
V gene: TRBV5-1; CDR3 length: 15; J gene: TRBJ2-1; D gene: TRBD2; clone size: -; CDR3 protein: CASSLGAGGPPEQFF; CDR3 DNA: TGCGCCAGCAGCTTGGGAGCGGGAGGTCCCCCGGAGCAGTTCTTC
V gene: TRBV15; CDR3 length: 13; J gene: TRBJ2-7; D gene: -; clone size: -; CDR3 protein: CATSFSRAGEQYF; CDR3 DNA: TGTGCCACCAGCTTTTCCAGGGCGGGCGAGCAGTACTTC
V gene: TRBV10-3; CDR3 length: 14; J gene: TRBJ2-7; D gene: -; clone size: -; CDR3 protein: CAISEPRVSYEQYF; CDR3 DNA: TGTGCCATCAGTGAGCCCAGGGTCTCCTACGAGCAGTACTTC
V gene: TRBV6-5; CDR3 length: 13; J gene: TRBJ1-6; D gene: -; clone size: -; CDR3 protein: CASSGKWGSPLHF; CDR3 DNA: TGTGCCAGCAGTGGGAAATGGGGGTCACCCCTCCACTTT
V gene: TRBV28; CDR3 length: 16; J gene: TRBJ2-1; D gene: -; clone size: -; CDR3 protein: CASSFPRDWLIHEQFF; CDR3 DNA: TGTGCCAGCAGTTTCCCCCGGGACTGGTTGATCCATGAGCAGTTCTTC
V gene: TRBV7-9; CDR3 length: 12; J gene: TRBJ2-5; D gene: -; clone size: -; CDR3 protein: CATRGPKETQYF; CDR3 DNA: TGTGCCACCCGCGGGCCAAAAGAGACCCAGTACTTC
V gene: TRBV27; CDR3 length: 15; J gene: TRBJ1-4; D gene: -; clone size: -; CDR3 protein: CASSYSTAGNEKLFF; CDR3 DNA: TGTGCCAGCAGTTATTCGACGGCGGGGAATGAAAAACTGTTTTTT
V gene: TRBV4-1; CDR3 length: 15; J gene: TRBJ2-3; D gene: -; clone size: -; CDR3 protein: CASSQTRGGTDTQYF; CDR3 DNA: TGCGCCAGCAGCCAAACTAGGGGGGGCACAGATACGCAGTATTTT
V gene: TRBV5-6; CDR3 length: 13; J gene: TRBJ1-2; D gene: -; clone size: few; CDR3 protein: CASSSVTNYGYTF; CDR3 DNA: TGTGCCAGCAGCTCAGTTACTAACTATGGCTACACCTTC
V gene: TRBV15; CDR3 length: 13; J gene: TRBJ1-1; D gene: TRBD1; clone size: -; CDR3 protein: CATTFDRVTEAFF; CDR3 DNA: TGTGCCACAACCTTTGACAGGGTCACTGAAGCTTTCTTT
V gene: TRBV6-4; CDR3 length: 16; J gene: TRBJ2-2; D gene: TRBD1; clone size: -; CDR3 protein: CASSDWTGGTTGELFF; CDR3 DNA: TGTGCCAGCAGTGACTGGACAGGGGGGACCACCGGGGAGCTGTTTTTT
V gene: TRBV7-6; CDR3 length: 19; J gene: TRBJ2-2; D gene: -; clone size: -; CDR3 protein: CASSLDLMERESNTGELFF; CDR3 DNA: TGTGCCAGCAGCTTAGACTTGATGGAACGGGAGTCCAACACCGGGGAGCTGTTTTTT
V gene: TRBV7-9; CDR3 length: 13; J gene: TRBJ2-2; D gene: TRBD2; clone size: -; CDR3 protein: CASNSGAGGELFF; CDR3 DNA: TGTGCCAGCAACAGCGGGGCGGGCGGGGAGCTGTTTTTT
V gene: TRBV27; CDR3 length: 15; J gene: TRBJ2-1; D gene: -; clone size: -; CDR3 protein: CASSLILPADNEQFF; CDR3 DNA: TGTGCCAGCAGTTTAATTCTGCCCGCCGACAATGAGCAGTTCTTC
V gene: TRBV5-4; CDR3 length: 16; J gene: TRBJ2-2; D gene: -; clone size: -; CDR3 protein: CASSLGRLANTGELFF; CDR3 DNA: TGTGCCAGCAGCTTGGGCAGGCTAGCGAACACCGGGGAGCTGTTTTTT
V gene: TRBV27; CDR3 length: 17; J gene: TRBJ2-1; D gene: -; clone size: -; CDR3 protein: CASSSTTSRDWNNEQFF; CDR3 DNA: TGTGCCAGCAGTTCCACTACAAGCCGGGACTGGAACAATGAGCAGTTCTTC
V gene: TRBV4-3; CDR3 length: 15; J gene: TRBJ1-2; D gene: -; clone size: -; CDR3 protein: CASSQVVEGRYGYTF; CDR3 DNA: TGCGCCAGCAGCCAAGTTGTCGAGGGGCGCTATGGCTACACCTTC
V gene: TRBV7-9; CDR3 length: 17; J gene: TRBJ2-7; D gene: -; clone size: -; CDR3 protein: CASSLDYMGRDSYEQYF; CDR3 DNA: TGTGCCAGCAGCTTAGATTATATGGGGCGGGACTCCTACGAGCAGTACTTC
V gene: TRBV6-1; CDR3 length: 18; J gene: TRBJ2-7; D gene: TRBD2; clone size: -; CDR3 protein: CASSELWTSGRGDGEQYF; CDR3 DNA: TGTGCCAGCAGTGAACTTTGGACTAGCGGGAGAGGGGATGGCGAGCAGTACTTC
V gene: TRBV9; CDR3 length: 18; J gene: TRBJ2-3; D gene: TRBD1; clone size: -; CDR3 protein: CASSVEGQGFGHTDTQYF; CDR3 DNA: TGTGCCAGCAGCGTAGAAGGACAGGGCTTCGGGCACACAGATACGCAGTATTTT
V gene: TRBV5-6; CDR3 length: 12; J gene: TRBJ1-1; D gene: -; clone size: -; CDR3 protein: CASSLAQGEAFF; CDR3 DNA: TGTGCCAGCAGCTTGGCGCAGGGTGAAGCTTTCTTT
V gene: TRBV21-1; CDR3 length: 17; J gene: TRBJ2-5; D gene: -; clone size: -; CDR3 protein: CASSKGDPGIAQETQYF; CDR3 DNA: TGTGCCAGCAGCAAAGGGGACCCCGGCATAGCCCAAGAGACCCAGTACTTC
V gene: TRBV7-9; CDR3 length: 16; J gene: TRBJ2-2; D gene: -; clone size: once; CDR3 protein: CASSSPGRRNTGELFF; CDR3 DNA: TGTGCCAGCAGCTCGCCAGGGCGGCGGAACACCGGGGAGCTGTTTTTT
V gene: TRBV28; CDR3 length: 17; J gene: TRBJ2-4; D gene: -; clone size: -; CDR3 protein: CASSERTGTLAKNIQYF; CDR3 DNA: TGTGCCAGCAGCGAACGGACGGGAACGCTAGCCAAAAACATTCAGTACTTC
V gene: TRBV29-1; CDR3 length: 16; J gene: TRBJ1-4; D gene: TRBD1; clone size: once; CDR3 protein: CSDDPGQLRFWEKLFF; CDR3 DNA: TGCAGCGACGACCCGGGACAGCTGCGATTTTGGGAAAAACTGTTTTTT
V gene: TRBV25-1; CDR3 length: 15; J gene: TRBJ1-4; D gene: -; clone size: -; CDR3 protein: CASSEVTVGGEKLFF; CDR3 DNA: TGTGCCAGCAGTGAAGTCACCGTGGGGGGTGAAAAACTGTTTTTT
V gene: TRBV28; CDR3 length: 14; J gene: TRBJ2-7; D gene: TRBD2; clone size: -; CDR3 protein: CASSTRLAFYEQYF; CDR3 DNA: TGTGCCAGCAGTACCCGACTAGCGTTCTACGAGCAGTACTTC
V gene: TRBV7-9; CDR3 length: 15; J gene: TRBJ2-1; D gene: TRBD2; clone size: once; CDR3 protein: CASSSGTSGMDEQFF; CDR3 DNA: TGTGCCAGCAGCTCCGGGACTAGCGGTATGGATGAGCAGTTCTTC
V gene: TRBV27; CDR3 length: 20; J gene: TRBJ2-3; D gene: TRBD2; clone size: -; CDR3 protein: CASSSGLTSGGSPSTDTQYF; CDR3 DNA: TGTGCCAGCAGTTCCGGATTAACTAGCGGAGGCTCCCCTAGCACAGATACGCAGTATTTT
V gene: TRBV27; CDR3 length: 12; J gene: TRBJ2-7; D gene: TRBD1; clone size: -; CDR3 protein: CASVGTGYEQYF; CDR3 DNA: TGTGCCAGCGTCGGGACAGGGTACGAGCAGTACTTC
V gene: TRBV5-1; CDR3 length: 20; J gene: TRBJ1-2; D gene: -; clone size: -; CDR3 protein: CASSTDSSLPTELFNYGYTF; CDR3 DNA: TGCGCCAGCAGCACCGATTCTTCACTCCCCACCGAACTCTTCAACTATGGCTACACCTTC